This TCR beta chain was sequenced in a study of PD-L1 blockade in urothelial cancer. Assay: immunoSEQ multiplex PCR; the TCRdb copy retains only in-frame clones and omits some. The data contain about 70,000 clones, around 84% of them singletons. CDR3 size: 14 residues. V was cut by 3 bases and J by 4 bases, with 13 bases left in between. Germline assignment: CDR1 MDHEN and CDR2 SYDVKM. This rearrangement joins TRBV28 to TRBJ2-7; perhaps TRBD2 as D (5 bases). Source: PBMCs, taken around atezolizumab (anti-PD-L1) treatment. This receptor was taken from a man aged 65 to 79 with urothelial cancer. The CDR3 DNA reads TGTGCCAGCAGTTTGGCTAGCTTCGCGTACGAGCAGTACTTC. Its protein is CASSLASFAYEQYF.